The rows below give T cell receptor beta chains drawn from one sample of a study of blood T cell repertoires in COVID-19. Data came from immunoSEQ multiplex PCR; TCRdb stores just in-frame clones and leaves some out. The table lists some 250,000 clones, roughly nine tenths of them singletons. Sequencing was performed on PBMCs or T cells enriched from blood (not recorded which). The receptors were sampled from a human donor in a cohort exposed to, infected with or recovered from COVID-19 (not recorded which). The donor label of this sample is uncertain. CDR3s include the opening cysteine and the closing phenylalanine or tryptophan. Fields, in order: J gene, clone size, V gene, D gene, CDR3 DNA, CDR3 protein. A D gene is named only where the DNA matches it firmly. Only part of the rows carry a size: once, few, many, or a class if the clone is expanded.

TRBJ1-2 - TRBV2 TRBD1 TGTGCCAGCAGGGCCGGACAGGGGGACTATGGCTACACCTTC CASRAGQGDYGYTF
TRBJ2-5 - TRBV5-6 - TGTGCCAGGAACGGGGAACAAGAGACCCAGTACTTC CARNGEQETQYF
TRBJ2-2 once TRBV7-2 - TGTGCCAGCAGCTTATTGGGGGGAGCTACCGGGGAGCTGTTTTTT CASSLLGGATGELFF
TRBJ1-1 - TRBV2 - TGTGCCAGCAGTCGGCCCCTCGGAGGGAACACTGAAGCTTTCTTT CASSRPLGGNTEAFF
TRBJ2-1 - TRBV7-9 TRBD2 TGTGCCAGCAGACTGACTAGCGGGGGGCTTTACAATGAGCAGTTCTTC CASRLTSGGLYNEQFF
TRBJ2-7 - TRBV7-2 TRBD2 TGTGCCAGCAGCCGCGGGCGGGAGCGGAGGGAGCAGTACTTC CASSRGRERREQYF
TRBJ2-3 - TRBV6-5 - TGTGCCAGCAGTTACTCGAGGGTTACAGATACGCAGTATTTT CASSYSRVTDTQYF
TRBJ2-5 - TRBV13 - TGTGCCAGCAGCTTAGGGGCTGAGACCCAGTACTTC CASSLGAETQYF
TRBJ1-1 - TRBV7-3 TRBD1 TGTGCCAGCAGACCACAGGGGATCGGGAACACTGAAGCTTTCTTT CASRPQGIGNTEAFF
TRBJ2-2 - TRBV7-2 - TGTGCCAGCAGCTTCGCCGGAACCCCGGGCACCGGGGAGCTGTTTTTT CASSFAGTPGTGELFF
TRBJ1-4 once TRBV7-3 - TGTGCCAGCAGCCGTCCCGGGCCCATGAGGGAGGAAAAACTGTTTTTT CASSRPGPMREEKLFF
TRBJ2-7 - TRBV9 TRBD1 TGTGCCAGCAGCGGCCCGGGACAGGGTGCCGAGCAGTACTTC CASSGPGQGAEQYF
TRBJ2-7 - TRBV15 TRBD1 TGTGCCACCGGGACAGGGAACGGCGAGCAGTACTTC CATGTGNGEQYF
TRBJ1-3 once TRBV7-2 - TGTGCCAGCAGCTTCTCCGGTTGGAGCTCTGGAAACACCATATATTTT CASSFSGWSSGNTIYF
TRBJ2-7 - TRBV15 - TGTGCCACCAGCAGAGAACAGGGAGCCTACGAGCAGTACTTC CATSREQGAYEQYF
TRBJ2-3 - TRBV29-1 TRBD1 TGCAGCGTTGAATCTTTGGGTTCTCCCGGACAGGGGGCCGAAGATACGCAGTATTTT CSVESLGSPGQGAEDTQYF
TRBJ1-3 - TRBV27 TRBD1 TGTGCCAGCAGTTTACACGGGACAGGGGGGGGAAACACCATATATTTT CASSLHGTGGGNTIYF
TRBJ2-1 - TRBV5-1 TRBD2 TGCGCCAGCAGGTGGGCTAGCGGGGTAGTCGGCAATGAGCAGTTCTTC CASRWASGVVGNEQFF
TRBJ2-5 - TRBV5-4 - TGTGCCAGCAGCCATGAGGGGGGGGAGACCCAGTACTTC CASSHEGGETQYF
TRBJ1-1 - TRBV19 TRBD1 TGTGCCAGTAGAAGAACAGGGGGCACTGAAGCTTTCTTT CASRRTGGTEAFF
TRBJ1-2 - TRBV5-6 TRBD1 TGTGCCAGCAGCCTCCCGACAGGGTTGAGTGGCTACACCTTC CASSLPTGLSGYTF
TRBJ1-2 - TRBV14 TRBD1 TGTGCCAGCAGCCGCTTAGACAGGGGAAGCGATGGCTACACCTTC CASSRLDRGSDGYTF
TRBJ1-1 - TRBV6-5 - TGTGCCAGCAGTTACGACATGGGAGCGTCGAACACTGAAGCTTTCTTT CASSYDMGASNTEAFF
TRBJ2-1 - TRBV7-3 TRBD1 TGTGCCAGCAGCCCGACCGGGACAGCATACAATGAGCAGTTCTTC CASSPTGTAYNEQFF
TRBJ2-7 - TRBV18 - TGTGCCAGCTCCCCAGGGGCTACCTACGAGCAGTACTTC CASSPGATYEQYF
TRBJ2-2 - TRBV9 TRBD2 TGTGCCAGCAGCACCGGGACTAGCGGGGGGTTCGGGGAGCTGTTTTTT CASSTGTSGGFGELFF
TRBJ2-7 - TRBV10-3 TRBD1 TGTGCCATCAGTGAGTCGTTGGGGACAGGGCCTTCATCTCGGTTGTACGAGCAGTACTTC CAISESLGTGPSSRLYEQYF
TRBJ2-5 - TRBV9 TRBD2 TGTGCCAGCAGCCCACGGACTAGGGAGGAGACCCAGTACTTC CASSPRTREETQYF
TRBJ1-6 - TRBV6-2/TRBV6-3 - TGTGCCAGCAGTTACTCGGAGCAGGGTGCACCCCTCCACTTT CASSYSEQGAPLHF
TRBJ2-1 - TRBV11-1 - TGTGCCAGCAGCGCAGGGGTTCCCTCCTACAATGAGCAGTTCTTC CASSAGVPSYNEQFF
TRBJ1-4 - TRBV16 TRBD1 TGTGCCAGCAGCCATTCCCCGGGACAGGGTTACGAAAAACTGTTTTTT CASSHSPGQGYEKLFF
TRBJ2-3 - TRBV7-9 - TGTGCCGTCACCACGAGCACAGATACGCAGTATTTT CAVTTSTDTQYF
TRBJ1-5 - TRBV28 - TGTGCCAGCAGTTCCGACAGAGCTAGGATAGCCCAGCATTTT CASSSDRARIAQHF
TRBJ1-2 - TRBV5-4 - TGTGCCAGCAGCTTGGCCTTGGGAGTGGGGGGAGGCTACACCTTC CASSLALGVGGGYTF
TRBJ1-2 - TRBV4-1 - TGCGCCAGCAGCCAAGTACTGGCTAACTATGGCTACACCTTC CASSQVLANYGYTF
TRBJ1-1 - TRBV27 TRBD1 TGTGCCAGCAGCCAGGGGGCCATGAACACTGAAGCTTTCTTT CASSQGAMNTEAFF
TRBJ2-3 once TRBV30 TRBD1 TGTGCCTGGAGTGAGGGGGCGCTGACAGATACGCAGTATTTT CAWSEGALTDTQYF
TRBJ1-3 once TRBV27 - TGTGCCAGCAGTTTCGCGCCCTCTGGAAACACCATATATTTT CASSFAPSGNTIYF
TRBJ1-1 - TRBV27 TRBD1 TGTGCCAGCAGTACTACAGGGGGAATGAACACTGAAGCTTTCTTT CASSTTGGMNTEAFF
TRBJ1-1 - TRBV2 - TGTGCCAGCTTTATCAACACTGAAGCTTTCTTT CASFINTEAFF
TRBJ1-1 - TRBV7-2 - TGTGCCAGCAGCTTACGCGGCGCCCGGGGTGAAGCTTTCTTT CASSLRGARGEAFF
TRBJ2-7 - TRBV5-6 - TGTGCCAGCAGCTTGGGGGAGCTACTCGCCCACGAGCAGTACTTC CASSLGELLAHEQYF
TRBJ1-2 - TRBV3-1/TRBV3-2 - TGTGCCAGCAGCCAAGGAACAGGGTATGGCTACACCTTC CASSQGTGYGYTF
TRBJ2-5 once TRBV19 TRBD2 TGTGCCAGTAGTATCTCCGGACTAGCGGGAGTGAACTCTCGAGAGACCCAGTACTTC CASSISGLAGVNSRETQYF
TRBJ2-1 once TRBV4-1 - TGCGCCAGCAGCCAAGATTCGGGCAGGGCTGTCAATGAGCAGTTCTTC CASSQDSGRAVNEQFF
TRBJ2-6 once TRBV24-1 - TGTGCCACCAGTGATTTCACGGGGTCTGGGGCCAACGTCCTGACTTTC CATSDFTGSGANVLTF
TRBJ2-7 - TRBV5-6 - TGTGCCAGCAAAGGGAGGTCCTACGAGCAGTACTTC CASKGRSYEQYF
TRBJ1-1 - TRBV2 - TGTGCCAGCAGGGACATGCTCCTGAACACTGAAGCTTTCTTT CASRDMLLNTEAFF